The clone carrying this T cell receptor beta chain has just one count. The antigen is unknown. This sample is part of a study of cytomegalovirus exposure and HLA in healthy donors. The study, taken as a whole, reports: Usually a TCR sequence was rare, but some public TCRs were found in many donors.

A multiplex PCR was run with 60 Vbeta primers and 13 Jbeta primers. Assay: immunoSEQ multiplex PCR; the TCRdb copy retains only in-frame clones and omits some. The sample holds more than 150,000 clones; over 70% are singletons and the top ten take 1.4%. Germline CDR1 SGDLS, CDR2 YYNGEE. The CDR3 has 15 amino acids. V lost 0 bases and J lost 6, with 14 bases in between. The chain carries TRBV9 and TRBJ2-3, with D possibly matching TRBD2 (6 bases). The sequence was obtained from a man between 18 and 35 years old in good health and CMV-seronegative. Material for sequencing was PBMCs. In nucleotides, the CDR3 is TGTGCCAGCAGCGTAGGTCTAGCGAGCTCTGATACGCAGTATTTT. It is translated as CASSVGLASSDTQYF.